Given below is one T cell receptor beta chain in context. Its target is unknown. The sample comes from a study of graft-versus-host responses after intestinal transplantation. The repertoire was sequenced with immunoSEQ multiplex PCR; TCRdb's copy has only in-frame clones and lacks some. This table holds 35,000 to 50,000 clones, 90% to 95% found once. The ends were cut back, 1 base at V and 3 bases at J, with 13 bases in the middle. The CDR3 runs to 15 residues. Germline lookup yields CDR1 MNHNS and CDR2 SASEGT. The chain uses TRBV6-1 and TRBJ2-7; possibly TRBD1 for D (6 bases). The sequenced sample was unstimulated CD8+ T cells sorted from spleen or lymph node cells, obtained before transplant. The TCR comes from a human donor who was the organ donor for an intestinal transplant. The DNA for the CDR3 is TGTGCCAGCAGTGAAGAACCCGGGACATTCTACGAGCAGTACTTC. Its protein is CASSEEPGTFYEQYF.